This TCR beta chain was captured in a study of regulatory T cells in long-lasting Graves disease. Study-wide results and caveats: Under persistent disease, TRBV28, TRBJ1-2 and TRBJ2-5 were used preferentially.

Combining iRepertoire HTBI primers with Arm-PCR of CDR3 regions, the authors built TCR beta libraries. Using its own MiXCR run on the multiplex PCR reads, TCRdb lists one record per CDR3 protein. The profile covers roughly 400,000 distinct CDR3 sequences, with about 15% appearing a single time and over 7% taken by the ten largest. This clonotype occurred many times. The antigen is undetermined. Germline V gene data show CDR1 as KGHDR and CDR2 as SFDVKD. The CDR3 runs to 19 residues. J gave up 2 bases and V 1 base, and 7 bases lay outside the gene matches. The time point: newly diagnosed GD, antithyroid drugs for less than 3 months. RNA from PBMCs was the source of the TCR library. The source of the patients was an endocrinology department in Xi'an, China. This sample also appeared in a second study, on T cells in Graves' hyperthyroidism and ophthalmopathy. This second study says: Across 18 months, stable Graves' hyperthyroidism was marked by no progression to ophthalmopathy. In simple terms, a model built on 13 V-J features told ophthalmopathy apart from stable hyperthyroidism.

This sequence originates from a woman aged 40 to 50 with Graves disease. This specimen was peripheral blood mononuclear cells (PBMCs), taken at new diagnosis, from a patient treated with antithyroid drugs. This chain links TRBV24-1 with TRBJ2-1; 13 positions match TRBD2. DNA for the CDR3: TGTGCCACCAGTGATTTAAGGACTAGCGGGAGATTAGCCTACAATGAGCAGTTCTTC. Translating it yields CATSDLRTSGRLAYNEQFF.